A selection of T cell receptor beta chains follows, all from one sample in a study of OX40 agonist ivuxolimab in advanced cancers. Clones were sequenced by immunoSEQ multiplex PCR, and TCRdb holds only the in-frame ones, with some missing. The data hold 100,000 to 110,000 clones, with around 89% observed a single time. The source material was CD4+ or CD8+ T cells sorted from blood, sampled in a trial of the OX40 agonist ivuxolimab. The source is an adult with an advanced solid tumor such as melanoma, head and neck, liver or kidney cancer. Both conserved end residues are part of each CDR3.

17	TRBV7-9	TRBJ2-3	CASSLGLAGGSTDTQYF
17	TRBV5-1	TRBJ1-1	CASSLDGGRGWGTEAFF
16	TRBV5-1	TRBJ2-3	CASSHGLEVGTDTQYF
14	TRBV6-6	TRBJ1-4	CASSATGDDEKLFF
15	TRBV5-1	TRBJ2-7	CASSLGPDASYEQYF
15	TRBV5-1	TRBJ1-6	CASSLTGTWDSPLHF
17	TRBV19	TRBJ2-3	CASSIGPGGLVSDTQYF
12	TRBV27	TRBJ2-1	CASRDPHNEQFF
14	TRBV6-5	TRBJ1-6	CASTRGFRNSPLHF
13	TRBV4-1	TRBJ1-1	CASSQVPNTEAFF
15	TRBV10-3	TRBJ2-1	CAISESGAAYNEQFF
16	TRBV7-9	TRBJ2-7	CASSFPTKGSSYEQYF
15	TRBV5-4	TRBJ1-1	CASSPGDGVNTEAFF
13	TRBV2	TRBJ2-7	CASRHGGGDEQYF
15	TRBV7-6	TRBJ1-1	CASTRDTGLNTEAFF
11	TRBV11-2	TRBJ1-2	CASSFRGGYTF
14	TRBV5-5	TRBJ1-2	CASSLQGLGNGYTF
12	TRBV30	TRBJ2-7	CAWTSGSYEQYF
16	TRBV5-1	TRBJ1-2	CASSLGSGTEIYGYTF
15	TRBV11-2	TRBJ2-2	CASSFTTGSGGELFF
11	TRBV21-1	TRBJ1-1	CASSPHPEAFF
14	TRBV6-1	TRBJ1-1	CASSEQLGYTEAFF
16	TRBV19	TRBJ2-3	CASSAHVGPSTDTQYF
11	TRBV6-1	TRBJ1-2	CADSQGGSYTF
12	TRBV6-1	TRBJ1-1	CAGQGARTEAFF
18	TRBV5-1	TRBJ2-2	CASSSRISAGTNTGELFF
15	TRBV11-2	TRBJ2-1	CASSFVLAGVDEQFF
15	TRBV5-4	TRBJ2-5	CASSGSGGRQETQYF
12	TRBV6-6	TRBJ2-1	CASRGSYNEQFF
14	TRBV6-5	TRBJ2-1	CASSRTSGGNEQFF
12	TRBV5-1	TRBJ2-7	CASSLNWDEQYF
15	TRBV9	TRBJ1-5	CASSVDGVSNQPQHF
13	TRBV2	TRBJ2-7	CASSLDRIYEQYF
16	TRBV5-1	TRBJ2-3	CASSLAGTRGTDTQYF
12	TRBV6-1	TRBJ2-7	CASSHGTGEQYF
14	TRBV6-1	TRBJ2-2	CASSGTDITGELFF
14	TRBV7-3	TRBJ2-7	CASSLLATGSEQYF
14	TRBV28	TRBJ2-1	CASTDSGPYNEQFF
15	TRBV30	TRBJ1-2	CAWSFRGGNNYGYTF
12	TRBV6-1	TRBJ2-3	CASSLPGDTQYF
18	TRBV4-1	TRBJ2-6	CASSQEGGRVTGANVLTF
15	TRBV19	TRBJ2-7	CASTPRHTDSYEQYF
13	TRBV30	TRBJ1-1	CAWSGQLAGEAFF
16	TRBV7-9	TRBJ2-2	CASSLAPGRLSGELFF
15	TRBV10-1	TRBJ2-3	CASSERRGGTDTQYF
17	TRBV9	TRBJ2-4	CASSVGGFDLAKNIQYF
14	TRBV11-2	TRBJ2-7	CASSSSGMSYEQYF
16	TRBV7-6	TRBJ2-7	CASSLSEWTTAGEQYF
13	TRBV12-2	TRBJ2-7	CASRPCNLYEQYF
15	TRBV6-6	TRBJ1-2	CASRNSGQGREGYTF
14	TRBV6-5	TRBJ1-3	CASRITESGNTIYF
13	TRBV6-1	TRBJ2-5	CASRRGAGETQYF
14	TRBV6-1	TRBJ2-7	CASQDKVVSYEQYF
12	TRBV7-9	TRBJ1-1	CASSRQGYEAFF
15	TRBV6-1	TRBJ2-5	CASSGTRSFQETQYF
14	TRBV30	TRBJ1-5	CAWDRGQGRQPQHF
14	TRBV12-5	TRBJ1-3	CASGLGGFGDTIYF